The 24 T cell receptor beta chains below come from one sample, sequenced in a study of Graves' ophthalmopathy and Graves' hyperthyroidism. CDR3 regions of TCR beta were amplified from RNA transcripts. HTBI-primed first-round RT-PCR preceded second-round multiplex PCR. In TCRdb, the multiplex PCR reads were re-called with MiXCR into one record per CDR3 protein. Of about 740,000 distinct CDR3 sequences in the sample, roughly two fifths were seen once. The specimen was peripheral blood. The receptors were sampled from an adult man with Graves' ophthalmopathy.

In the case of this clonotype: The junction does not match germline at one end; this may be a read error. The chain joins TRBV24-1 to TRBJ1-5, with 8 nucleotides matching TRBD1. The germline CDR1 and CDR2 sequences are KGHDR and SFDVKD. The CDR3 covers 15 residues. This chain's CDR3 is CASSADRGSNQPQHF. As DNA, the CDR3 is TGTGCCAGCAGTGCCGACAGGGGTTCAAATCAGCCCCAGCATTTT.

This clonotype was counted a few times. V is TRBV7-9 and J is TRBJ1-1; TRBD1 might be the D (5 bases). CDR3 size: 15 residues. Germline loops: CDR1 SEHNR, CDR2 FQNEAQ (reference sequence). V lost 1 base and J 5 bases, leaving 14 bases between the germline ends. The CDR3 here is CASSLVGGVQTEAFF. In DNA, the CDR3 is TGTGCCAGCAGCTTAGTGGGAGGGGTTCAAACTGAAGCTTTCTTT.

This clonotype showed up just once. The rearrangement joins TRBV20-1 to TRBJ2-7, with D possibly matching TRBD2 (6 bases). Germline V lookup: CDR1 DFQATT, CDR2 SNEGSKA (reference sequence). CDR3 length: 15 amino acids. Trimming cost V 6 bases and J 0 bases, with 18 bases left between them. CDR3 in DNA: TGCAGTGCCGCGGATCTAGCGCAGAGCTCCTACGAGCAGTACTTC. As protein: CSAADLAQSSYEQYF.

This clonotype was seen a single time. This may come from a read error, since a much larger clone is one base off. The chain combines TRBV11-2 with TRBJ1-1; D gene uncertain. CDR3 length: 15 amino acids. The germline V gene encodes CDR1 SGHAT and CDR2 FQNNGV. Here the CDR3 reads CAGSLDPGRSAEAFF. CDR3 nucleotides: TGTGCCGGCAGCTTAGATCCGGGGAGGTCCGCTGAAGCTTTCTTT.

This clonotype was detected once. V is TRBV7-9 and J is TRBJ1-4; D gene uncertain. This CDR3 region has 16 residues. Trimming took 5 bases from V and 5 from J, leaving 18 bases between them. From germline, CDR1 is SEHNR and CDR2 FQNEAQ (reference sequence). CDR3 sequence: CASSPLGRTGNEKLFF. DNA for the CDR3: TGTGCCAGCAGCCCTCTGGGGAGGACGGGCAATGAAAAACTGTTTTTT.

The V call is TRBV7-9, the J call TRBJ1-6, with D maybe TRBD1 (5 bases). The CDR3 covers 16 residues. Germline CDR1 and CDR2: SEHNR and FQNEAQ (reference sequence). Between the trimmed V and J ends, which lost 5 bases and 1 base, there was a span of 12 bases. CDR3 amino acids: CASSPTRGSYNSPLHF. The CDR3 DNA reads TGTGCCAGCAGCCCAACCCGGGGGTCCTATAATTCACCCCTCCACTTT.

Regarding this clonotype: This may be a read error: a much more frequent sequence differs by one nucleotide. The chain employs TRBV19 and TRBJ1-5, with D perhaps TRBD1 (5 bases). The CDR3 spans 13 residues. V was clipped by 6 bases and J by 6 bases, with 12 bases between them. Germline lookup yields CDR1 LNHDA and CDR2 SQIVND (reference sequence). CDR3 bases: TGTGCCAGTAGAGGGAGGGGAGGTCAGCCCCAGCATTTT. Protein: CASRGRGGQPQHF.

The rearrangement uses TRBV9 and TRBJ1-5, with D perhaps matching TRBD1 (6 bases). The V gene's germline CDR1 is SGDLS and CDR2 YYNGEE. The CDR3 totals 15 residues. Trimming left V 2 bases short and J 4 bases short, with 13 bases between. The CDR3 spells CASSVGAGHNQPQHF. The CDR3 DNA follows: TGTGCCAGCAGCGTTGGTGCGGGACATAATCAGCCCCAGCATTTT.

Worth noting for this clonotype: This may be a read error: a much more frequent sequence differs by one nucleotide. The chain recombines TRBV20-1 with TRBJ2-7, with D possibly being TRBD2 (6 bases). Germline V gives CDR1 DFQATT, CDR2 SNEGSKA (reference sequence). The CDR3 has 12 residues. CDR3 loop: CSARVADYGQYF. The CDR3 coding sequence is TGCAGTGCTAGAGTTGCGGACTACGGGCAGTACTTC.

The chain is built from TRBV7-9 and TRBJ2-2; no reliable D call. The germline V and J ends were trimmed by 5 bases and 4 bases, with 11 bases remaining between them. The CDR3 is 14 residues long. From germline, CDR1 is SEHNR and CDR2 FQNEAQ (reference sequence). This CDR3 is CASSQVSGTGELFF. CDR3 nucleotide sequence: TGTGCCAGCAGCCAAGTTTCCGGCACCGGGGAGCTGTTTTTT.

The chain carries TRBV7-9 and TRBJ1-5; D possibly corresponds to TRBD1 (5 bases). The CDR3 extends over 15 amino acids. Trimming cost V 5 bases and J 8 bases, with 19 bases left between them. Germline CDR1 is SEHNR and CDR2 is FQNEAQ (reference sequence). CDR3 amino acids: CASSPLAGTTEPQHF. CDR3 DNA: TGTGCCAGCAGCCCACTTGCGGGGACGACTGAGCCCCAGCATTTT.

This clonotype was picked up many times. The chain links TRBV24-1 to TRBJ2-5; unclear D gene. CDR1 and CDR2 (germline): KGHDR, SFDVKD. V lost 2 bases and J lost 5, with 8 bases in between. The length of the CDR3 is 13 residues. CDR3 in DNA: TGTGCCACCAGTGATTCATGGTCGGAGACCCAGTACTTC. Protein sequence: CATSDSWSETQYF.

A few counts support this clonotype. This sequence joins TRBV20-1 and TRBJ2-2, with 7 bases matching TRBD2. Germline assignment: CDR1 DFQATT and CDR2 SNEGSKA (reference sequence). The CDR3 runs to 17 residues. V shed 6 bases and J 4 bases; nucleotides not matched to a gene: 17. CDR3: CSAPWGAGDRGTGELFF. The CDR3 DNA is TGCAGTGCGCCCTGGGGTGCGGGAGATCGCGGCACCGGGGAGCTGTTTTTT.

This clonotype was recorded once. The rearrangement links TRBV20-1 to TRBJ1-5, with D uncertain. CDR3 length: 14 amino acids. Germline assignment: CDR1 DFQATT and CDR2 SNEGSKA (reference sequence). V gave up 3 bases and J gave up 4 bases, with 13 bases separating them. This CDR3 is CSASRTGPNQPQHF. CDR3 coding DNA: TGCAGTGCTAGTCGTACGGGTCCTAATCAGCCCCAGCATTTT.

The chain links TRBV24-1 to TRBJ1-5, with D tentatively TRBD1 (5 bases). CDR1 and CDR2 from the germline V gene are KGHDR and SFDVKD. Trimming took 3 bases from V and 11 from J, leaving 19 bases between them. This CDR3 contains 15 residues. CDR3 DNA sequence: TGTGCCACCAGTGATAGTGGGCAGGGATGGGAGACCCAGCATTTT. It codes for CATSDSGQGWETQHF.

As concerns this clonotype: A clone one base away is much larger, so this may be a read error. The chain uses TRBV29-1 and TRBJ2-5; possible D gene TRBD2, 6 bases. CDR1 is SQVTM, CDR2 ANQGSEA, per germline. The CDR3 runs to 13 residues. The CDR3 sequence: CRFHGTLQETQYF. CDR3 coding DNA: TGCAGATTTCACGGGACTCTCCAAGAGACCCAGTACTTC.

V and J are TRBV5-1 and TRBJ1-2; possible D gene TRBD1, 5 bases. V was clipped by 3 bases and J by 7 bases, with 19 bases between them. Germline V CDR1 and CDR2: SGHRS, YFSETQ. CDR3 length equals 15 residues. The CDR3 reads CASSWGDRDSAGYTF. The CDR3 DNA sequence: TGCGCCAGCAGCTGGGGGGACCGGGACTCTGCTGGCTACACCTTC.

V gene TRBV5-4 combines with J gene TRBJ2-5; unclear D gene. CDR1 and CDR2 from the germline V gene are SGHNT and YYREEE (reference sequence). The CDR3 is 14 residues long. With 2 bases removed from V and 4 bases from J, the gap between germline ends came to 12 bases. The CDR3 sequence: CASSLEWVGETQYF. CDR3 bases: TGTGCCAGCAGCTTAGAGTGGGTAGGAGAGACCCAGTACTTC.

This sequence joins TRBV5-1 and TRBJ1-6; a possible D gene is TRBD1 (6 bases). Germline values: CDR1 SGHRS, CDR2 YFSETQ. Between the trimmed V and J ends, which lost 1 base and 5 bases, there was a span of 22 bases. The CDR3 sequence is 19 residues long. The CDR3 is CASSLSVTGSPWDNSPLHF. The DNA of the CDR3 is TGCGCCAGCAGCTTGTCCGTTACAGGGTCCCCCTGGGATAATTCACCCCTCCACTTT.

Notes on this clonotype: The junction does not match germline at one end; this may be a read error. V is TRBV10-3 and J is TRBJ2-5, with a possible D match to TRBD2 (5 bases). The better agreement between TRBJ2-7 and the DNA end casts doubt on the J call. Germline V gene lookup returns CDR1 ENHRY and CDR2 SYGVKD. This CDR3 is built from 15 residues. CDR3 sequence (DNA): TGTGCCAGCAGTTACCTCGGACGGGGCTCCTACGAGCAGTACTTC. Encoded protein: CASSYLGRGSYEQYF.

This clonotype was counted many times. The chain's CDR3 is CSAPGQVYEQYF. As DNA, the CDR3 is TGCAGTGCTCCGGGACAGGTTTACGAGCAGTACTTC. The V gene is TRBV20-1, the J gene TRBJ2-7; 8 bases are a match to TRBD1. Looked up from germline, CDR1 is DFQATT and CDR2 is SNEGSKA (reference sequence). V shed 5 bases, J shed 4 bases, and the junction held 4 bases outside the gene matches. This CDR3 has 12 amino acids.

The chain combines TRBV10-2 with TRBJ2-3; 9 bases are a match to TRBD1. Germline CDR1 WSHSY, CDR2 SAAADI. The CDR3 runs 18 residues. Trimming at V came to 6 bases and at J to 6 bases, leaving 19 bases not matched to a gene. The CDR3 nucleotides read TGCGCCAGCAGCTTGGCAAGGGACAGGGCGAGTGTTCGGGATACGCAGTATTTT. It codes for CASSLARDRASVRDTQYF.

This clonotype occurred a few times. This rearrangement joins TRBV20-1 to TRBJ1-2; 7 nucleotides line up with TRBD1. J was trimmed by 4 bases and V by 2 bases; bases with no gene match: 4. The germline CDR1 and CDR2 sequences are DFQATT and SNEGSKA (reference sequence). The CDR3 has 13 residues. The CDR3 nucleotides read TGCAGTGCTAGAACAGGGGAGACCTATGGCTACACCTTC. Translating gives CSARTGETYGYTF.

This clonotype appeared a few times. The chain combines TRBV9 with TRBJ1-5; D is ambiguous. The V gene lost 2 bases and the J gene lost 1 base, with 10 bases spanning the gap. The CDR3 runs to 15 residues. The germline V gene has CDR1 SGDLS and CDR2 YYNGEE. CDR3 protein: CASSVEGRSNQPQHF. The DNA of the CDR3 is TGTGCCAGCAGCGTCGAGGGTCGGAGCAATCAGCCCCAGCATTTT.